The 29 T cell receptor beta chains below come from one sample, sequenced in a study of shared clonotypes between healthy human individuals. Clones were read by immunoSEQ multiplex PCR, and TCRdb kept only the in-frame ones, dropping some. The sample shows 1.4 million to 1.5 million clones, about 96% of them seen only once. Source material: naive CD4+ T cells sorted from blood. Subset defined: CD45RA+ positively selected. Receptors were obtained from a young man in good health.

This chain joins TRBV5-6 and TRBJ2-5, with 10 bases fitting TRBD1. Germline V gives CDR1 SGHDT, CDR2 YYEEEE. This CDR3 spans 15 amino acids. The junction had 4 bases not matched to a gene; V was cut back by 0 bases and J by 5 bases. CDR3 in DNA: TGTGCCAGCAGCTTGGCGGGACAGGGGATGGAGACCCAGTACTTC. This translates into CASSLAGQGMETQYF.

This chain connects TRBV7-3 to TRBJ2-7; unclear D gene. Trimming stripped 2 bases from V and 6 bases from J, with 11 bases between. Germline assignment: CDR1 SGHTA and CDR2 FQGTGA. This CDR3 has 13 residues. The CDR3 sequence: CASSLGKPGEQYF. DNA of the CDR3: TGTGCCAGCAGCTTAGGGAAGCCGGGCGAGCAGTACTTC.

The genes are TRBV9 and TRBJ1-2; D is possibly TRBD1 (5 bases). Germline lookup yields CDR1 SGDLS and CDR2 YYNGEE. The germline V and J ends were trimmed by 0 bases and 8 bases, with 8 bases remaining between them. The CDR3 is made up of 12 amino acids. The CDR3 DNA sequence: TGTGCCAGCAGCGTAGAGGGGCAGGGCTACACCTTC. Protein: CASSVEGQGYTF.

The gene calls are TRBV9 and TRBJ2-2; 7 bases align to TRBD1. The germline V gene has CDR1 SGDLS and CDR2 YYNGEE. V was clipped by 5 bases and J by 1 base; unmatched bases: 5. The CDR3 is made up of 15 amino acids. This chain's CDR3 is CASSDREMNTGELFF. DNA for the CDR3: TGTGCCAGCAGTGACAGGGAAATGAACACCGGGGAGCTGTTTTTT.

V gene TRBV18 combines with J gene TRBJ2-1; no reliable D call. This CDR3 is 13 amino acids long. From germline, CDR1 is KGHSH and CDR2 LQKENI. The V gene lost 3 bases and the J gene lost 8 bases, with 11 bases spanning the gap. Here the CDR3 DNA reads TGTGCCAGCTCACCGCGGTCTGCCGATGAGCAGTTCTTC. Protein: CASSPRSADEQFF.

This chain joins TRBV5-1 and TRBJ2-5; D is unclear. The V end was cut by 2 bases, the J end by 2 bases, with 7 bases between. CDR3 length: 13 amino acids. In germline, CDR1 is SGHRS, CDR2 YFSETQ. Here the CDR3 DNA reads TGCGCCAGCAGCTTTGAGACACAAGAGACCCAGTACTTC. Its protein is CASSFETQETQYF.

The V call is TRBV18, the J call TRBJ2-1; tentative D call: TRBD2 (5 bases). The V end was cut by 6 bases, the J end by 15 bases, with 15 bases between. The CDR3 totals 11 residues. CDR1 and CDR2 (germline): KGHSH, LQKENI. The CDR3 region has the DNA TGTGCCAGCTCCCCCGGCGAGGGTCGGTTCTTC. Residues: CASSPGEGRFF.

This clone has just one count. V gene TRBV10-3 combines with J gene TRBJ2-3; 7 positions agree with TRBD1. Germline V gene sequence: CDR1 ENHRY, CDR2 SYGVKD. The CDR3 totals 14 residues. V gave up 11 bases and J gave up 0 bases; unmatched junction bases: 8. CDR3 residues: CAGKPGQSTDTQYF. The CDR3 DNA reads TGTGCCGGAAAGCCGGGACAGAGCACAGATACGCAGTATTTT.

The CDR3 DNA reads TGTGCCAGCAGTTACTTTGGCGGCCCGGGAAATGAGCAGTTCTTC. It encodes CASSYFGGPGNEQFF. This chain connects TRBV6-5 to TRBJ2-1, with D maybe TRBD2 (5 bases). Germline V gene lookup returns CDR1 MNHEY and CDR2 SVGAGI. Trimming cost V 1 base and J 7 bases, with 14 bases left between them. The CDR3 runs to 15 residues.

This clone appeared once. The chain recombines TRBV2 with TRBJ2-7; the match to TRBD1 covers 9 bases. The trim removed 6 bases at V and 3 bases at J, leaving 9 bases unmatched. The CDR3 covers 15 residues. Germline loops: CDR1 SNHLY, CDR2 FYNNEI. DNA for the CDR3: TGTGCCAGCAGCCCACAGGGGGCGGCGGGCTACGAGCAGTACTTC. Translated: CASSPQGAAGYEQYF. Variable domain in full (rest from reference TRBV2 and TRBJ2-7): EPEVTQTPSHQVTQMGQEVILRCVPISNHLYFYWYRQILGQKVEFLVSFYNNEISEKSEIFDDQFSVERPDGSNFTLKIRSTKLEDSAMYFCASSPQGAAGYEQYFGPGTRLTVT.

V usage is TRBV27 and J usage is TRBJ2-7; TRBD1 matches 8 bases. V dropped 5 bases and J dropped 6; count of bases not matched to a gene: 15. Germline CDR1 reads MNHEY; CDR2 reads SMNVEV (reference sequence). CDR3 size: 16 residues. The CDR3 loop reads CASSSPPGQVVGEQYF. The CDR3 bases are TGTGCCAGCAGTAGCCCACCGGGACAGGTTGTCGGCGAGCAGTACTTC.

The rearrangement uses TRBV6-1 and TRBJ2-7; D possibly uses TRBD1 or TRBD2 (5 bases each). Per the germline V gene, CDR1 is MNHNS and CDR2 is SASEGT. Trimming removed 4 bases at V and 2 bases at J, with 24 bases between. The CDR3 is made up of 18 amino acids. The CDR3 DNA follows: TGTGCCAGCAGTGTCCTACTCGGTGTGGTGGGGGTTACCTACGAGCAGTACTTC. Its translation is CASSVLLGVVGVTYEQYF.

This chain links TRBV28 with TRBJ2-7; 8 bases are a match to TRBD2. Germline CDR1 and CDR2: MDHEN and SYDVKM. CDR3 length: 14 amino acids. The ends lost 3 bases at V and 3 bases at J; junction bases unmatched: 4. In DNA form, the CDR3 reads TGTGCCAGCAGTTTGTTTGCGGGGGGCTACGAGCAGTACTTC. It translates to CASSLFAGGYEQYF.

This clone appeared a single time. The chain recombines TRBV5-8 with TRBJ2-5, with D perhaps TRBD2 (6 bases). V was pared by 0 bases and J by 0 bases, with 12 bases between. In germline, CDR1 is SGHTS, CDR2 YDEGEE. The CDR3 contains 16 residues. CDR3 bases: TGTGCCAGCAGCTTGGGTCCCGGGGGTTACCAAGAGACCCAGTACTTC. Translating gives CASSLGPGGYQETQYF.

This chain joins TRBV7-9 and TRBJ2-7; D is ambiguous. Germline CDR1 SEHNR, CDR2 FQNEAQ (reference sequence). The CDR3 consists of 14 residues. Trimming removed 1 base from V and 3 bases from J, with 10 bases in between. CDR3 loop: CASSLVGRDYEQYF. The CDR3 DNA is TGTGCCAGCAGCTTAGTGGGCAGAGACTACGAGCAGTACTTC.

The rearrangement links TRBV5-1 to TRBJ1-2, with D tentatively TRBD1 (6 bases). With 4 bases removed from V and 2 bases from J, the gap between germline ends came to 12 bases. Germline V gives CDR1 SGHRS, CDR2 YFSETQ. The CDR3 extends over 14 amino acids. The DNA for the CDR3 is TGCGCCAGCAGCATTGGACAGCCAAACTATGGCTACACCTTC. It codes for CASSIGQPNYGYTF.

DNA of the CDR3: TGTGCCAGCAGTGTTGGGACAGGCGTCACCTACGAGCAGTACTTC. Residues: CASSVGTGVTYEQYF. The chain is built from TRBV2 and TRBJ2-7; the match to TRBD1 covers 8 bases. The J segment lost 2 bases and the V segment lost 4 bases, leaving 7 bases of the junction unmatched. Germline V gives CDR1 SNHLY, CDR2 FYNNEI. CDR3 length equals 15 residues.

CDR3 coding DNA: TGCGCCAGCAGTGGATTTAGCGGGAGTAAGAATGAGCAGTTCTTC. Its translation is CASSGFSGSKNEQFF. This rearrangement joins TRBV10-1 to TRBJ2-1; 9 bases are a match to TRBD2. Germline trimming cut 4 bases from V and 7 bases from J; bases unmatched to any gene: 8. Germline lookup yields CDR1 WNHNN and CDR2 SYGVQD (reference sequence). This CDR3 has 15 amino acids.

For the CDR3, the DNA is TGTGCCAGCAGCTTAAATTTAAGGTGGGGCGAGCAGTACTTC. It is translated as CASSLNLRWGEQYF. The rearrangement uses TRBV7-9 and TRBJ2-7; D gene ambiguous. Trimming removed 2 bases at V and 6 bases at J, with 14 bases between. Germline V gives CDR1 SEHNR, CDR2 FQNEAQ (reference sequence). The CDR3 length is 14 residues.

This chain connects TRBV5-1 to TRBJ1-2; maybe TRBD1 (5 bases). The CDR3 covers 15 residues. CDR1 is SGHRS, CDR2 YFSETQ, per germline. Trimming pared 1 base from V and 4 bases from J, leaving 14 bases between. DNA for the CDR3: TGCGCCAGCAGCTTGTCCCCGGCGACAGTCTATGGCTACACCTTC. As protein: CASSLSPATVYGYTF.

The chain uses TRBV5-1 and TRBJ2-1; D might be TRBD2 (5 bases). This CDR3 is 15 amino acids long. Trimming shortened V by 0 bases and J by 6 bases, and 13 bases separated the two germline ends. The germline gives CDR1 SGHRS, CDR2 YFSETQ. The CDR3 sequence is CASSLGAGLSNEQFF. The CDR3, as DNA: TGCGCCAGCAGCTTGGGGGCGGGTTTGTCCAATGAGCAGTTCTTC.

The V and J genes are TRBV6-1 and TRBJ2-7, with 7 positions matching TRBD2. This CDR3 has 11 amino acids. The V segment lost 4 bases and the J segment 9 bases; nucleotides outside the gene matches: 3. Germline V gene sequence: CDR1 MNHNS, CDR2 SASEGT. CDR3 nucleotides: TGTGCCAGCAGTGCACCGGGAGGGCAGTACTTC. Its translation is CASSAPGGQYF.

There are a few counts of this clone. The rearrangement joins TRBV7-8 to TRBJ2-7; 8 positions match TRBD1. The ends lost 5 bases at V and 6 bases at J; junction bases unmatched: 3. Germline CDR1 reads SGHVS; CDR2 reads FQNEAQ. The CDR3 has 12 amino acids. The CDR3 DNA sequence: TGTGCCAGCAGCCCTGACAGGGGCGAGCAGTACTTC. As protein: CASSPDRGEQYF.

The rearrangement links TRBV11-3 to TRBJ2-5; D gene unclear. Germline loops: CDR1 SGHNT, CDR2 YENEEA. V shed 4 bases and J shed 5 bases, with 11 bases lying between them. The CDR3 extends over 13 amino acids. CDR3 loop: CASSSHSWETQYF. The CDR3 DNA is TGTGCCAGCAGCTCCCATTCCTGGGAGACCCAGTACTTC.

The chain links TRBV7-3 to TRBJ2-7, with TRBD2 as a possible D gene (6 bases). CDR3 length: 15 residues. CDR1 is SGHTA, CDR2 FQGTGA, per germline. Trimming removed 1 base from V and 1 base from J, with 11 bases in between. Here the CDR3 reads CASSLRRGGSYEQYF. CDR3 DNA sequence: TGTGCCAGCAGCTTAAGGCGGGGTGGTTCCTACGAGCAGTACTTC.

As to this clone: Mismatch with germline at one junction end may stem from a read error. The chain is built from TRBV9 and TRBJ2-2, with D uncertain. The CDR3 runs to 18 residues. Germline CDR1 reads SGDLS; CDR2 reads YYNGEE. This CDR3 reads CTSSPSLGLRANTGELFF. The CDR3 coding sequence is TGTACCAGCAGCCCCTCTCTGGGCTTAAGGGCGAACACCGGGGAGCTGTTTTTT.

The chain links TRBV18 to TRBJ2-7; 12 bases map to TRBD2. Trimming at V came to 2 bases and at J to 1 base, leaving 9 bases not matched to a gene. Germline values: CDR1 KGHSH, CDR2 LQKENI. The CDR3 has 18 residues. In nucleotides, the CDR3 is TGTGCCAGCTCACCAAGGGTCCTAGCGGGAGGGAGATCCTACGAGCAGTACTTC. This sequence encodes CASSPRVLAGGRSYEQYF.

The V call is TRBV10-3, the J call TRBJ2-7; 10 bases are a match to TRBD2. In germline, CDR1 is ENHRY, CDR2 SYGVKD. Trimming removed 10 bases from V and 1 base from J; junction bases left unmatched: 16. The CDR3 is 17 amino acids. The CDR3 DNA is TGTGCCAGCGCCTCTAGCGGGAGTTTGATCAGTTCCTACGAGCAGTACTTC. This encodes CASASSGSLISSYEQYF.

The chain recombines TRBV5-1 with TRBJ2-2, with D perhaps matching TRBD1 (7 bases). Trimming pared 0 bases from V and 5 bases from J, leaving 14 bases between. The CDR3 length is 16 residues. Per the germline V gene, CDR1 is SGHRS and CDR2 is YFSETQ. CDR3 nucleotides: TGCGCCAGCAGCTTGGAAGGGGGCGCGGGGACCGGGGAGCTGTTTTTT. It specifies CASSLEGGAGTGELFF.